A selection of T cell receptor beta chains follows, all from one sample in a study of blood T cell repertoires in COVID-19. TCRdb keeps only in-frame clones here, not all; method: immunoSEQ multiplex PCR. The sample records about 180,000 clones, 83% being singletons. The sequenced sample consisted of peripheral blood. These receptors all stem from a human donor in a cohort sampled during active COVID-19. The CDR3 runs from the conserved cysteine through the conserved F or W. D genes are given only for firm matches. Clone size is shown for a subset of rows, as once, few, many or a class of expanded clone.

V gene	J gene	D gene	clone size	CDR3 DNA	CDR3 protein
TRBV6-5	TRBJ1-1	-	-	TGTGCCAGCAGTTACTCGATGACCGGGGCTGAAGCTTTCTTT	CASSYSMTGAEAFF
TRBV20-1	TRBJ1-5	-	-	TGCAGTGCTAATGACGGCGGGAATCAGCCCCAGCATTTT	CSANDGGNQPQHF
TRBV25-1	TRBJ2-7	TRBD1	-	TGTGCCAGCAGTGATGAGGGACAGGGATCGGGTGAGCAGTACTTC	CASSDEGQGSGEQYF
TRBV5-1	TRBJ2-1	-	-	TGCGCCAGCAGCCTCCTACCGGTTGAGCAGTTCTTC	CASSLLPVEQFF
TRBV5-1	TRBJ1-2	TRBD1	once	TGCGCCAGCAGCTTGGCCCTAGGGGGCAGCAACTATGGCTACACCTTC	CASSLALGGSNYGYTF
TRBV10-1	TRBJ2-7	TRBD2	-	TGCGCCAGCAGTGCCGGGAGGGCCGCGGGCGAGCAGTACTTC	CASSAGRAAGEQYF
TRBV3-1/TRBV3-2	TRBJ2-7	TRBD2	-	TGTGCCAGCAGCCGCTCGGGTAGCGGGGGGACCTACGAGCAGTACTTC	CASSRSGSGGTYEQYF
TRBV5-1	TRBJ2-3	-	-	TGCGCCAGCAGACTAGGGGGAGTGAGCACAGATACGCAGTATTTT	CASRLGGVSTDTQYF
TRBV6-5	TRBJ1-1	-	-	TGTGCCAGCAGTCTACAGGTGGAGGGTGAAGCTTTCTTT	CASSLQVEGEAFF
TRBV11-3	TRBJ2-5	-	once	TGTGCCAGCAGCATTGGACAGTCAGAGACCCAGTACTTC	CASSIGQSETQYF